Given below is one T cell receptor beta chain in context. TCRdb used MiXCR to reprocess the RT-PCR reads, holding one entry per CDR3 protein. Found here are 150,000 to 200,000 distinct CDR3 sequences, 12% of them singletons; the top ten hold approximately 30%. This sample was taken from a study of response to subunit inactivated influenza vaccine. V gave up 3 bases and J gave up 1 base, with 12 bases separating them. CDR3 length: 14 amino acids. The V gene's germline CDR1 is DFQATT and CDR2 SNEGSKA (reference sequence). These data also featured in a second study, about T cells expressing NK-cell markers. In that study: UMI-tagged 5'RACE template switching yielded the TCR beta cDNA. Topping the CD3+CD56-NKG2C+ fraction as well were these clonotypes, in a few donors. Unclear, still, was the HCMV specificity of the expanded NKG2C+ T cell clones.

The genes are TRBV20-1 and TRBJ1-1, with a possible D match to TRBD1 (6 bases). Sequenced here: CD8+ T cells sorted from PBMCs, sampled about 13 days after vaccination. This TCR derives from a man aged 50 to 60 who received an inactivated influenza vaccine. CDR3 in amino acids: CSASPMDRNTEAFF. In nucleotides, the CDR3 is TGCAGTGCTAGCCCGATGGACAGGAACACTGAAGCTTTCTTT.